One and the same sample provided the 32 T cell receptor beta chains below, sequenced in a study of T cell responses to AZD1222 COVID-19 vaccine. The method was immunoSEQ multiplex PCR; TCRdb's version includes in-frame clones alone and lacks a portion of them. The sample consists of fewer than 120,000 clones, about 85% of them appearing once. The sample in question was peripheral blood, obtained on day 0 of AZD1222 vaccination. These TCRs come from an adult in good health.

This chain uses TRBV28 with TRBJ2-5; D is uncertain. This CDR3 is 12 amino acids long. V was clipped by 5 bases and J by 7 bases, with 11 bases between them. CDR1 is MDHEN, CDR2 SYDVKM, per germline. The CDR3 here is CASSLHPGTQYF. The DNA for the CDR3 is TGTGCCAGCAGTCTACACCCGGGGACCCAGTACTTC.

V is TRBV5-1 and J is TRBJ2-2; the match to TRBD1 covers 7 bases. The CDR3 consists of 13 residues. Germline lookup yields CDR1 SGHRS and CDR2 YFSETQ. V shed 7 bases and J 0 bases; nucleotides not matched to a gene: 0. DNA of the CDR3: TGCGCCAGCGGGACAGCGAACACCGGGGAGCTGTTTTTT. This sequence encodes CASGTANTGELFF.

The chain recombines TRBV6-5 with TRBJ1-3; 7 nucleotides agree with TRBD1. Germline V gene lookup returns CDR1 MNHEY and CDR2 SVGAGI. CDR3 length: 14 residues. V shed 4 bases and J 4 bases; nucleotides not matched to a gene: 4. CDR3 DNA: TGTGCCAGCAGTTCGACAGGGCGAGGAAACACCATATATTTT. Translation gives CASSSTGRGNTIYF.

CDR3 coding DNA: TGTGCCAGCAGCTACAGCGGGGCCTCGGAGACCCAGTACTTC. It codes for CASSYSGASETQYF. J is TRBJ2-5 and V is TRBV11-3; TRBD2 aligns across 7 bases. The CDR3 consists of 14 residues. The germline CDR1 and CDR2 sequences are SGHNT and YENEEA. The V and J ends lost 4 bases and 5 bases, in that order; junction bases with no gene match: 7. Drawing the rest from reference TRBV11-3 and TRBJ2-5, the complete variable domain is EAGVVQSPRYKIIEKKQPVAFWCNPISGHNTLYWYLQNLGQGPELLIRYENEEAVDDSQLPKDRFSAERLKGVDSTLKIQPAELGDSAVYLCASSYSGASETQYFGPGTRLLVL.

This chain uses TRBV29-1 with TRBJ2-7, with TRBD2 as a possible D gene (6 bases). Trimming removed 0 bases at V and 2 bases at J, with 14 bases between. The CDR3 has 15 amino acids. From germline, CDR1 is SQVTM and CDR2 ANQGSEA. CDR3 DNA sequence: TGCAGCGTTGAAGATGGGGAGGACGGAACCTACGAGCAGTACTTC. It specifies CSVEDGEDGTYEQYF.

The genes are TRBV7-8 and TRBJ1-5; D not resolved. Germline assignment: CDR1 SGHVS and CDR2 FQNEAQ. This CDR3 has 14 residues. V lost 2 bases to trimming and J lost 0 bases, with 5 bases between them. This CDR3 reads CASSLRVSNQPQHF. In DNA form, the CDR3 reads TGTGCCAGCAGCTTAAGAGTTAGCAATCAGCCCCAGCATTTT.

The gene calls are TRBV7-2 and TRBJ1-2; TRBD1 agrees at 9 bases. Germline V gene data show CDR1 as SGHTA and CDR2 as FQGNSA. V trimming: 6 bases; J trimming: 7 bases; junction bases outside the gene matches: 6. CDR3 length: 13 amino acids. In DNA form, the CDR3 reads TGTGCCAGCAGATCCGGGACAGGGCTTGGCTACACCTTC. Its translation is CASRSGTGLGYTF.

The CDR3 sequence: CASNQGPNQPQHF. In nucleotides, the CDR3 is TGTGCCAGTAATCAGGGACCCAATCAGCCCCAGCATTTT. The J gene is TRBJ1-5, the V gene TRBV6-5; the D gene is possibly TRBD1 (5 bases). CDR3 length: 13 residues. Germline-derived CDR1 and CDR2 are MNHEY and SVGAGI. Trimming removed 9 bases from V and 3 bases from J, with 12 bases in between.

This clone has only one observation. The chain employs TRBV7-2 and TRBJ1-2; tentative D call: TRBD1 (5 bases). Germline assignment: CDR1 SGHTA and CDR2 FQGNSA. With 6 bases removed from V and 7 bases from J, the gap between germline ends came to 18 bases. The length of the CDR3 is 14 residues. CDR3: CASSGGWEYFGYTF. DNA for the CDR3: TGTGCCAGCAGTGGGGGATGGGAGTATTTTGGCTACACCTTC. Full variable domain (missing parts from reference TRBV7-2 and TRBJ1-2): GAGVSQSPSNKVTEKGKDVELRCDPISGHTALYWYRQSLGQGLEFLIYFQGNSAPDKSGLPSDRFSAERTGGSVSTLTIQRTQQEDSAVYLCASSGGWEYFGYTFGSGTRLTVV.

The chain has TRBV30 and TRBJ2-7; 8 bases match TRBD1. Germline V gene sequence: CDR1 GTSNPN, CDR2 SVGIG (reference sequence). The CDR3 runs 14 residues. The J segment lost 3 bases and the V segment lost 6 bases, leaving 10 bases of the junction unmatched. This CDR3 reads CACNKDRGNYEQYF. The CDR3 nucleotides are TGTGCCTGTAATAAAGACAGGGGTAACTACGAGCAGTACTTC.

This chain joins TRBV6-2 or TRBV6-3 and TRBJ2-7; no clear D. The V gene lost 6 bases and the J gene lost 6 bases, with 12 bases spanning the gap. Germline CDR1 reads MNHEY; CDR2 reads SVGEGT. The CDR3 is 12 amino acids. This CDR3 reads CASSSPVGEQYF. CDR3 DNA sequence: TGTGCCAGCAGCTCCCCTGTGGGCGAGCAGTACTTC.

In this sample, this clone turned up once. The chain has TRBV3-1 (or the pseudogene TRBV3-2) and TRBJ2-1; 11 positions match TRBD2. J was trimmed by 9 bases and V by 2 bases; bases with no gene match: 12. This CDR3 has 17 residues. Germline V gene sequence: CDR1 LGHDT, CDR2 YNNKEL (reference sequence). The CDR3, as DNA: TGTGCCAGCAGCCAAATAACCTTAGCGGGGGGGCCAGGTGAGCAGTTCTTC. Protein product: CASSQITLAGGPGEQFF.

The chain couples TRBV4-3 to TRBJ2-7; D is undetermined. The CDR3 runs to 14 residues. CDR1 and CDR2 from the germline V gene are LGHNA and YSLEER. Deletions cut 6 bases from V and 3 bases from J, with 15 bases between. CDR3: CASSRQVTGYEQYF. The CDR3 nucleotides are TGCGCCAGCAGTCGCCAAGTAACGGGCTACGAGCAGTACTTC.

The chain has TRBV18 and TRBJ2-1; 10 bases fit TRBD1. This CDR3 region has 14 residues. From germline, CDR1 is KGHSH and CDR2 LQKENI. J was trimmed by 6 bases and V by 2 bases; bases with no gene match: 1. The CDR3: CASSPGTGVNEQFF. The CDR3 DNA reads TGTGCCAGCTCACCAGGGACAGGGGTCAATGAGCAGTTCTTC.

The chain couples TRBV29-1 to TRBJ2-5; D might be TRBD1 or TRBD2, each matching 6 bases. Germline CDR1 reads SQVTM; CDR2 reads ANQGSEA. The CDR3 has 13 amino acids. V lost 0 bases to trimming and J lost 4 bases, with 9 bases between them. The CDR3: CSVEDTGAETQYF. As DNA, the CDR3 is TGCAGCGTTGAAGACACGGGGGCAGAGACCCAGTACTTC.

This clone appeared once. The genes are TRBV2 and TRBJ2-1; D gene ambiguous. Germline CDR1 is SNHLY and CDR2 is FYNNEI. V dropped 8 bases and J dropped 8 bases, with 10 bases sitting between them. The CDR3 contains 11 residues. The CDR3 here is CASHQWDEQFF. Written as DNA, the CDR3 is TGTGCCAGCCATCAGTGGGATGAGCAGTTCTTC.

This chain connects TRBV19 to TRBJ2-1, with D unresolved. The CDR3 sequence is 12 residues long. Germline V gene data show CDR1 as LNHDA and CDR2 as SQIVND (reference sequence). Trimming removed 6 bases at V and 9 bases at J, with 12 bases between. This chain's CDR3 is CASSNYNGEQFF. The CDR3 nucleotides are TGTGCCAGTAGCAATTACAATGGTGAGCAGTTCTTC.

This chain joins TRBV4-2 and TRBJ2-3; 13 bases are a match to TRBD2. This CDR3 is 17 amino acids long. V was pared by 3 bases and J by 6 bases, with 9 bases of the junction left unmatched. Germline assignment: CDR1 LGHNA and CDR2 YNFKEQ. DNA for the CDR3: TGTGCCAGCAGCCAGGAAACTAGCGGGGGGGCCGCCGATACGCAGTATTTT. Its translation is CASSQETSGGAADTQYF.

This rearrangement joins TRBV29-1 to TRBJ1-1; 7 positions agree with TRBD1. This CDR3 has 13 residues. V was pared by 6 bases and J by 5 bases, with 9 bases of the junction left unmatched. Germline CDR1 and CDR2: SQVTM and ANQGSEA. The CDR3 DNA reads as TGCAGCGTCCCACAGGGGCCGGGGACTGAAGCTTTCTTT. This codes for CSVPQGPGTEAFF.

This chain uses TRBV19 with TRBJ2-1, with 10 bases aligning to TRBD1. The CDR3 extends over 15 amino acids. Germline V gives CDR1 LNHDA, CDR2 SQIVND (reference sequence). Germline trimming cut 5 bases from V and 7 bases from J; bases unmatched to any gene: 8. The CDR3 DNA follows: TGTGCCAGTAGTCAGCCGGGACAGGGGTTAAATGAGCAGTTCTTC. Its protein product is CASSQPGQGLNEQFF. Together with reference TRBV19 and TRBJ2-1, the CDR3 gives the full variable domain: DGGITQSPKYLFRKEGQNVTLSCEQNLNHDAMYWYRQDPGQGLRLIYYSQIVNDFQKGDIAEGYSVSREKKESFPLTVTSAQKNPTAFYLCASSQPGQGLNEQFFGPGTRLTVL.

This sequence joins TRBV5-1 and TRBJ1-4; D call uncertain. Trimming cost V 5 bases and J 5 bases, with 13 bases left between them. Germline V gene data show CDR1 as SGHRS and CDR2 as YFSETQ. This CDR3 spans 14 amino acids. The CDR3 reads CASRNALGNEKLFF. The CDR3 DNA sequence: TGCGCCAGCAGAAACGCCCTGGGGAATGAAAAACTGTTTTTT.

V usage is TRBV3-1 (or the pseudogene TRBV3-2) and J usage is TRBJ1-6, with D perhaps matching TRBD1 (5 bases). Germline CDR1 LGHDT, CDR2 YNNKEL (reference sequence). Trimming pared 4 bases from V and 11 bases from J, leaving 24 bases between. This CDR3 contains 17 residues. The DNA for the CDR3 is TGTGCCAGCAGCCTACCGTCCGGGACGGTTCTACGTCCACCCCTCCACTTT. Its protein product is CASSLPSGTVLRPPLHF.

The chain has TRBV19 and TRBJ1-2; D ambiguous. Germline V gene data show CDR1 as LNHDA and CDR2 as SQIVND (reference sequence). This CDR3 is built from 16 residues. V was clipped by 8 bases and J by 5 bases, with 24 bases between them. CDR3 bases: TGTGCCAGTCGTGGGGAGCGACCCCCCCAACTTTATGGCTACACCTTC. This sequence encodes CASRGERPPQLYGYTF.

V and J are TRBV11-1 and TRBJ2-7, with TRBD2 matching over 9 bases. Germline-derived CDR1 and CDR2 are SGHAT and FQDESV (reference sequence). This CDR3 region has 16 residues. V was clipped by 5 bases and J by 3 bases; unmatched bases: 11. This CDR3 reads CASSPRGGGEVYEQYF. The CDR3 DNA sequence: TGTGCCAGCAGCCCCAGGGGCGGGGGGGAAGTCTACGAGCAGTACTTC.

The chain carries TRBV9 and TRBJ2-2; 9 nucleotides match TRBD1. CDR1 and CDR2 from the germline V gene are SGDLS and YYNGEE. The CDR3 contains 16 residues. After removal of 0 bases from V and 5 bases from J, the junction contained 5 bases not matched to a gene. The CDR3: CASSVVGTGYTGELFF. The CDR3 nucleotides read TGTGCCAGCAGCGTAGTAGGGACAGGGTATACCGGGGAGCTGTTTTTT.

Worth noting for this clone: Other DNA variants within this sample encode the same CDR3. CDR3 DNA: TGTGCCAGCTCACCACCCGTGAATGAGCAGTTCTTC. Translation: CASSPPVNEQFF. The rearrangement joins TRBV18 to TRBJ2-1, with D unresolved. V gave up 0 bases and J gave up 7 bases, with 4 bases separating them. This CDR3 is built from 12 residues. CDR1 and CDR2 (germline): KGHSH, LQKENI. The full variable domain, its missing parts supplied by reference TRBV18 and TRBJ2-1, is NAGVMQNPRHLVRRRGQEARLRCSPMKGHSHVYWYRQLPEEGLKFMVYLQKENIIDESGMPKERFSAEFPKEGPSILRIQQVVRGDSAAYFCASSPPVNEQFFGPGTRLTVL.

This chain connects TRBV4-2 to TRBJ2-1, with TRBD1 identical over 10 bases. The CDR3 runs 14 residues. The junction had 9 bases not matched to a gene; V was cut back by 10 bases and J by 6 bases. The germline gives CDR1 LGHNA, CDR2 YNFKEQ. CDR3 in amino acids: CATAGTGERNEQFF. DNA of the CDR3: TGTGCCACCGCCGGGACAGGGGAACGCAATGAGCAGTTCTTC.

The chain has TRBV7-3 and TRBJ2-5, with D tentatively TRBD1 or TRBD2 (6 bases each). CDR3 length equals 15 residues. Germline lookup yields CDR1 SGHTA and CDR2 FQGTGA. Trimming pared 5 bases from V and 4 bases from J, leaving 17 bases between. Written as DNA, the CDR3 is TGTGCCAGCAGCCAGGAGGGGGGAAGAGGAGAGACCCAGTACTTC. This sequence encodes CASSQEGGRGETQYF.

This chain joins TRBV28 and TRBJ1-1; D ambiguous. The CDR3 runs to 13 residues. Trimming removed 6 bases at V and 1 base at J, with 9 bases between. CDR1 and CDR2 from the germline V gene are MDHEN and SYDVKM. The CDR3 here is CASRPPANTEAFF. The CDR3 DNA reads TGTGCCAGCAGGCCTCCGGCGAACACTGAAGCTTTCTTT.

This sequence joins TRBV28 and TRBJ2-4; no reliable D call. V lost 4 bases to trimming and J lost 1 base, with 11 bases between them. The CDR3 contains 15 residues. Germline CDR1 and CDR2: MDHEN and SYDVKM. CDR3 sequence reads: CASSSPAWAKNIQYF. The CDR3, as DNA: TGTGCCAGCAGTTCCCCGGCCTGGGCCAAAAACATTCAGTACTTC.

Only a few counts were recorded for this clone. V gene TRBV24-1 combines with J gene TRBJ1-1, with unresolved D. Germline assignment: CDR1 KGHDR and CDR2 SFDVKD. The CDR3 is 13 residues long. Trimming cost V 9 bases and J 1 base, with 11 bases left between them. The CDR3 region has the DNA TGTGCCACCCGCCACGCGGCGAACACTGAAGCTTTCTTT. Translated: CATRHAANTEAFF.

CDR3 DNA: TGTGCCAGCAGCGCCCCGGTCCGGAGCACAGATACGCAGTATTTT. It yields the protein CASSAPVRSTDTQYF. The chain uses TRBV9 and TRBJ2-3; D gene unclear. The V and J ends lost 3 bases and 0 bases respectively, with 11 bases between them. CDR1 SGDLS and CDR2 YYNGEE come from the germline V gene. This CDR3 comprises 15 residues.